This TCR beta chain is from a study of graft-versus-host responses after intestinal transplantation. Overall study context: All of the recipients had induction that used anti-thymocyte globulin, then tacrolimus and steroids for about 3 years. General study points: The study found high graft-versus-host to host-versus-graft clonal ratios in allografts of patients with graft-donor T cell macrochimerism. Peak circulating GvH clone levels tracked with early post-transplant HvG declines.

The CDR3 has 14 amino acids. Trimming took off 5 bases at V and 0 bases at J, with 11 bases between the two ends. Germline V CDR1 and CDR2: LGHNA, YNFKEQ. Generated by immunoSEQ multiplex PCR, the TCRdb table keeps only in-frame clones and is missing some. The top ten hold roughly 6.3% of the sample, which has around 71,000 clones, roughly 92% seen once. Note on this clone: Its antigen remains unknown.

The rearrangement links TRBV4-2 to TRBJ2-7; possibly TRBD1 for D (5 bases). This clonotype originated in a human patient who received an intestinal transplant, so some T cells may come from the graft donor. Sequencing used bone marrow, obtained nearly 750 days after intestinal transplantation. CDR3 sequence (DNA): TGTGCCAGCAGCTTTGACAGCAACTCCTACGAGCAGTACTTC. It translates to CASSFDSNSYEQYF.